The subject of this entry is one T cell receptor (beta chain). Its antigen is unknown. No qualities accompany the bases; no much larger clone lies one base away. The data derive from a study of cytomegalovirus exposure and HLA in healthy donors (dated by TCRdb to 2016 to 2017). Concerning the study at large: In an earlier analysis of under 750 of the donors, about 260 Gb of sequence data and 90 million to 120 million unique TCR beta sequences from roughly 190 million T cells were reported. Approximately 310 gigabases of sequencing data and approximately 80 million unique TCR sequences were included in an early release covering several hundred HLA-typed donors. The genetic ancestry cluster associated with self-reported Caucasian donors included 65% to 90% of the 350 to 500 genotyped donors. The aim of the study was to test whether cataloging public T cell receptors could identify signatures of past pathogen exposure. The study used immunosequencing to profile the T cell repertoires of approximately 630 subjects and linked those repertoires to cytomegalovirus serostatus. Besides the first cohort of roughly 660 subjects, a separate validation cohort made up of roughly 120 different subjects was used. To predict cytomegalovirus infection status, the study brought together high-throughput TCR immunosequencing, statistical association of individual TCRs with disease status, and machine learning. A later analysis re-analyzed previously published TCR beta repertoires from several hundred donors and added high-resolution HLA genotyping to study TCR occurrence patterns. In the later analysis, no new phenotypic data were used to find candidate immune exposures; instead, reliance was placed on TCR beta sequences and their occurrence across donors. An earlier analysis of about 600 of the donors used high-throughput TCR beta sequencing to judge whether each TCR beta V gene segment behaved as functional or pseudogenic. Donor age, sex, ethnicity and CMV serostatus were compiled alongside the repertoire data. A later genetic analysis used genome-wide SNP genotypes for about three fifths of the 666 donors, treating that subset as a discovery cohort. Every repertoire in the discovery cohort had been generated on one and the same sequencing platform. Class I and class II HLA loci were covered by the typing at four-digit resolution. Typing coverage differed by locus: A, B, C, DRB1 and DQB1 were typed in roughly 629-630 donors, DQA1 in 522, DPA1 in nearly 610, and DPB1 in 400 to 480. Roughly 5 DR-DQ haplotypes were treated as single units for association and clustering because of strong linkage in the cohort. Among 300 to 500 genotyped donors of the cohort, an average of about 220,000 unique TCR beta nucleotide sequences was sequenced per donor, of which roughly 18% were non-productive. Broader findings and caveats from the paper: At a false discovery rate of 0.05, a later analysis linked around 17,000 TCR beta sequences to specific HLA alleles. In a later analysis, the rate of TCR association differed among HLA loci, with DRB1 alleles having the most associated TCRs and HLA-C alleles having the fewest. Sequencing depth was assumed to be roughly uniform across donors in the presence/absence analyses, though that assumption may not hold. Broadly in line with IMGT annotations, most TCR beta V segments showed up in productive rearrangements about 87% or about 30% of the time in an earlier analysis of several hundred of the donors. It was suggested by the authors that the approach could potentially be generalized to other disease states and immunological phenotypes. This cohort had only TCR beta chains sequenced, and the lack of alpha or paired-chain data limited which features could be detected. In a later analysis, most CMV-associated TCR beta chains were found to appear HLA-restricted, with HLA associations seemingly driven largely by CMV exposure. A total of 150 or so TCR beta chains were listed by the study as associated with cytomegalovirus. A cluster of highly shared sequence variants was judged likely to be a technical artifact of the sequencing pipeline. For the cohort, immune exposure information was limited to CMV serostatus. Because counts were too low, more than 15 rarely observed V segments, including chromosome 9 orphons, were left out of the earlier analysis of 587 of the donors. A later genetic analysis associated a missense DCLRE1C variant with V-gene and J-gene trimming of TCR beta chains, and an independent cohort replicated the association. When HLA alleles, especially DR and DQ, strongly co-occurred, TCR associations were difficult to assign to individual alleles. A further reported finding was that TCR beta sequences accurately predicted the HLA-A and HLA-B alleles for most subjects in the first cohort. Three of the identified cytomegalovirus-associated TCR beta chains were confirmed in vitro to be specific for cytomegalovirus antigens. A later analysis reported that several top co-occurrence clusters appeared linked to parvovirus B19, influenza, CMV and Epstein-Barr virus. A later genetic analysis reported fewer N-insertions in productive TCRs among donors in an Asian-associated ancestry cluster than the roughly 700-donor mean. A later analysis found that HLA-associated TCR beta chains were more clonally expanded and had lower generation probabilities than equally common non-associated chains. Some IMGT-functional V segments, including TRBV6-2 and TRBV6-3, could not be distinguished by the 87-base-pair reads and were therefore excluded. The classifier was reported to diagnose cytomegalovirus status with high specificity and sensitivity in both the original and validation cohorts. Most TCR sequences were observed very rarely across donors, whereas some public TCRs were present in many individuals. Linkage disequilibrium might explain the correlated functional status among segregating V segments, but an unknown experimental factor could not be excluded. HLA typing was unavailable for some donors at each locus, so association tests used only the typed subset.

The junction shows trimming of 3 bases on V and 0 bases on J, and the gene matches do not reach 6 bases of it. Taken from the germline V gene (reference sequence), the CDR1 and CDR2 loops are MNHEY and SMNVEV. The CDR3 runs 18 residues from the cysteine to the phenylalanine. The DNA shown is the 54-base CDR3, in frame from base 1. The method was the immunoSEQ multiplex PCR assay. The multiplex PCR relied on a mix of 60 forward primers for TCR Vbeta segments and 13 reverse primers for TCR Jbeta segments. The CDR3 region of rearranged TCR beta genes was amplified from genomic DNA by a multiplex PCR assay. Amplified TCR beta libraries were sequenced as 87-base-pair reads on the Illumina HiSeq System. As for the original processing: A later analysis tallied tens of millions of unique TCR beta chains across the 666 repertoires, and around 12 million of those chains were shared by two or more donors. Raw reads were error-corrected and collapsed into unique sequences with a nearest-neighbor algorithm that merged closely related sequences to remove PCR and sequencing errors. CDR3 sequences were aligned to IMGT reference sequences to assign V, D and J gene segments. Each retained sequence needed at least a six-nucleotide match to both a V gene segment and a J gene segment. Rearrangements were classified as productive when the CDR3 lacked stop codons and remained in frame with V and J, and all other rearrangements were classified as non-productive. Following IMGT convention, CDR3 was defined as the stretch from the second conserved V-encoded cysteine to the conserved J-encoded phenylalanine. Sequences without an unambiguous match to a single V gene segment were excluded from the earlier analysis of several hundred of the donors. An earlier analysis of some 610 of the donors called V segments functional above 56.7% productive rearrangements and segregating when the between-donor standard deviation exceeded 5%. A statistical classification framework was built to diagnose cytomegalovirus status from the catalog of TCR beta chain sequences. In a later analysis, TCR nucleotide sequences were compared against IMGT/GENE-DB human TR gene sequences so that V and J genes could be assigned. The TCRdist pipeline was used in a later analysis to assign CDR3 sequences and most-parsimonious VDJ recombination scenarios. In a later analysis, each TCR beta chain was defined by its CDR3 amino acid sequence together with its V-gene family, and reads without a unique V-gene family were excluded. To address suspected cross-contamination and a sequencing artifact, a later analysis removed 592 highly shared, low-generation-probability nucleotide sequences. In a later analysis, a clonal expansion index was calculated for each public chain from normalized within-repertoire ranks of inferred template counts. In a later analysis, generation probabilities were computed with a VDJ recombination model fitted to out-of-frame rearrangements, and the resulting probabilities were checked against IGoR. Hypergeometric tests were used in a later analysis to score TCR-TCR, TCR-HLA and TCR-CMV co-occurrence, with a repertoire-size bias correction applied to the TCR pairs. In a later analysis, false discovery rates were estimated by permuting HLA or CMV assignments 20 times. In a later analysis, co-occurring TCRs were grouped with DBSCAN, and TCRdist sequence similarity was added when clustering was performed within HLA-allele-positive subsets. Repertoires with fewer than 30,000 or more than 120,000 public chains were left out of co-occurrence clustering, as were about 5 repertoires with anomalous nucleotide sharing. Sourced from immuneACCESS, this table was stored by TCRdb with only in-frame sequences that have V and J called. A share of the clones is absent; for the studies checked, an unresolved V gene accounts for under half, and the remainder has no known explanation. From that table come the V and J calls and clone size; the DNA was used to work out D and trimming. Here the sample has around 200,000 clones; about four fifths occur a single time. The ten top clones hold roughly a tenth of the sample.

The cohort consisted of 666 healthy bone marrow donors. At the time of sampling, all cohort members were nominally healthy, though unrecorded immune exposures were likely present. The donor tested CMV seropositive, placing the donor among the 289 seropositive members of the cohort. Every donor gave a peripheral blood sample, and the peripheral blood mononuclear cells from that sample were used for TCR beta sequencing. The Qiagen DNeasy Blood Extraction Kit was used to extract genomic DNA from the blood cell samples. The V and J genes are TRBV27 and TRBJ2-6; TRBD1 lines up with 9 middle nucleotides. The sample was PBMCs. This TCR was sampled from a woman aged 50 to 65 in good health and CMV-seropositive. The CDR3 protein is CASSFPGQGRSGANVLTF. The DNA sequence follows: TGTGCCAGCAGTTTTCCGGGACAGGGACGCTCTGGGGCCAACGTCCTGACTTTC. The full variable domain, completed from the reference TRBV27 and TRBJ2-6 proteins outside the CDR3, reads EAQVTQNPRYLITVTGKKLTVTCSQNMNHEYMSWYRQDPGLGLRQIYYSMNVEVTDKGDVPEGYKVSRKEKRNFPLILESPSPNQTSLYFCASSFPGQGRSGANVLTFGAGSRLTVL.